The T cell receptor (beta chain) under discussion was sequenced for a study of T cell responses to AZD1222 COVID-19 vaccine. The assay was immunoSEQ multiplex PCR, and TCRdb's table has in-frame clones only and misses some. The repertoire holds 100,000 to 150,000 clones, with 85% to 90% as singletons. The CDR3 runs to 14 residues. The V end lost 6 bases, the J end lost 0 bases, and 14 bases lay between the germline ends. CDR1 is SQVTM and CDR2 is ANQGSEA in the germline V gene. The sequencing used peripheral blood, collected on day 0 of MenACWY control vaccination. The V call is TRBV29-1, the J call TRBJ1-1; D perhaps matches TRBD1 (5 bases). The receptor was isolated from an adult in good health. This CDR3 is CSVAGRLMNTEAFF. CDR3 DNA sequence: TGCAGCGTAGCGGGACGCCTGATGAACACTGAAGCTTTCTTT.